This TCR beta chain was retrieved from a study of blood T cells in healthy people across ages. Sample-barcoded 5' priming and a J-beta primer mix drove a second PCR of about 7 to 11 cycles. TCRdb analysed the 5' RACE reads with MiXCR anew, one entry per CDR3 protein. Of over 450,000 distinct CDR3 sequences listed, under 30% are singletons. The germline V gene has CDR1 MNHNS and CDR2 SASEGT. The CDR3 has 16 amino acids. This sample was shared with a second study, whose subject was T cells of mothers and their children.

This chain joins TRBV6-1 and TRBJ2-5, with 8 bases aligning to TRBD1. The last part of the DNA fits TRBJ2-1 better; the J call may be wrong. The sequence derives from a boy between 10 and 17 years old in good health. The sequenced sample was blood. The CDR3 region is CASSAPTGGLDNEQFF. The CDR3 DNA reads TGTGCCAGCAGTGCCCCTACAGGGGGATTAGACAATGAGCAGTTCTTC.